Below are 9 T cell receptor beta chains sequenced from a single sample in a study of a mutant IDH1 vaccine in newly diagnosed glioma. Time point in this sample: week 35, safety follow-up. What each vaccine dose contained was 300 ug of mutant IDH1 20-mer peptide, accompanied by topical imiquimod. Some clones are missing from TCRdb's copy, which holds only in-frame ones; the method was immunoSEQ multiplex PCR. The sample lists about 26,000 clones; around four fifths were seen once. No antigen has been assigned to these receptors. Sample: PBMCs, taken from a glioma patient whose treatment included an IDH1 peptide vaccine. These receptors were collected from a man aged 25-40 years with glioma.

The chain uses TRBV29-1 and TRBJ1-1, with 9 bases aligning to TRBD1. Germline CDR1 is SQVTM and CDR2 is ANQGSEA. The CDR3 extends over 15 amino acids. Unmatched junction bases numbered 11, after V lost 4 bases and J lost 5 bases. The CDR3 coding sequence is TGCAGCGTTGTGGGGACAGGGAGGTTTGGGACTGAAGCTTTCTTT. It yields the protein CSVVGTGRFGTEAFF.

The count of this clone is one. The CDR3 region is CASSYPQGSGNTIYF. For the CDR3, the DNA is TGTGCCAGCAGTTACCCACAGGGCTCTGGAAACACCATATATTTT. V usage is TRBV6-5 and J usage is TRBJ1-3; a possible D gene is TRBD1 (6 bases). The CDR3 has 15 residues. The germline gives CDR1 MNHEY, CDR2 SVGAGI. V lost 2 bases to trimming and J lost 0 bases, with 8 bases between them.

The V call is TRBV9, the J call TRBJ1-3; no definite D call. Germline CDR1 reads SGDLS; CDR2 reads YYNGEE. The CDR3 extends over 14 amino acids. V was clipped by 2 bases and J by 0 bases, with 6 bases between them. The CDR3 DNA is TGTGCCAGCAGCGTCGGTAACTCTGGAAACACCATATATTTT. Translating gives CASSVGNSGNTIYF.

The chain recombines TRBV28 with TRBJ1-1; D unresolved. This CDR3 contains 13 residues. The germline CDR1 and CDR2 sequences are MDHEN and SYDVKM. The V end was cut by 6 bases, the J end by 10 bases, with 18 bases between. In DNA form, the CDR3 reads TGTGCCAGCAGCCAAAGAACACCCCCTAGAGCTTTCTTT. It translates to CASSQRTPPRAFF. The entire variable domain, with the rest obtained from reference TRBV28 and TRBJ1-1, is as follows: DVKVTQSSRYLVKRTGEKVFLECVQDMDHENMFWYRQDPGLGLRLIYFSYDVKMKEKGDIPEGYSVSREKKERFSLILESASTNQTSMYLCASSQRTPPRAFFGQGTRLTVV.

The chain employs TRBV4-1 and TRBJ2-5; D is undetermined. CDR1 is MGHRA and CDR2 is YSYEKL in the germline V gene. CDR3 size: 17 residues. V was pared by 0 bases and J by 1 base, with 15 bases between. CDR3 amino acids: CASSQDGVVSGQETQYF. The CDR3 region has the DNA TGCGCCAGCAGCCAAGATGGGGTGGTCAGTGGCCAAGAGACCCAGTACTTC.

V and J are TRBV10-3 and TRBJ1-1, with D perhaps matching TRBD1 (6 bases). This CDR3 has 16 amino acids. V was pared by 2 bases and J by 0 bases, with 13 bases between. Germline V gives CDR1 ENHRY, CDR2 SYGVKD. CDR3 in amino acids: CAISEVGRGMNTEAFF. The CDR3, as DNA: TGTGCCATCAGTGAGGTTGGGAGGGGGATGAACACTGAAGCTTTCTTT.

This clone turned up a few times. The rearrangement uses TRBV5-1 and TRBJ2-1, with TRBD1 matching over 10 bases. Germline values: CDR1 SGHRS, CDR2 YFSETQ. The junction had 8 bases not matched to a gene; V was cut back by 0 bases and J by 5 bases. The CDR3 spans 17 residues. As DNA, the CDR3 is TGCGCCAGCAGCTTGGCGGTAGGACAGGGGGTGGACAATGAGCAGTTCTTC. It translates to CASSLAVGQGVDNEQFF.

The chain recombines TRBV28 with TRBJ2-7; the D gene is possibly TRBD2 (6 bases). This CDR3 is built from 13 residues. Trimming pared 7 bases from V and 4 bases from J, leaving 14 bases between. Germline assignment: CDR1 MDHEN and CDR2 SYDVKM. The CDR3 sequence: CASTHRERYEQYF. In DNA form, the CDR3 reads TGTGCCAGCACGCATCGGGAGAGATACGAGCAGTACTTC.

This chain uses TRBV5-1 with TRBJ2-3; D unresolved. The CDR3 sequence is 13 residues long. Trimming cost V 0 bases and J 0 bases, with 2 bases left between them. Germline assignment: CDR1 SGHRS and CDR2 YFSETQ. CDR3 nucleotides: TGCGCCAGCAGCTTGGACAGCACAGATACGCAGTATTTT. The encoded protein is CASSLDSTDTQYF.